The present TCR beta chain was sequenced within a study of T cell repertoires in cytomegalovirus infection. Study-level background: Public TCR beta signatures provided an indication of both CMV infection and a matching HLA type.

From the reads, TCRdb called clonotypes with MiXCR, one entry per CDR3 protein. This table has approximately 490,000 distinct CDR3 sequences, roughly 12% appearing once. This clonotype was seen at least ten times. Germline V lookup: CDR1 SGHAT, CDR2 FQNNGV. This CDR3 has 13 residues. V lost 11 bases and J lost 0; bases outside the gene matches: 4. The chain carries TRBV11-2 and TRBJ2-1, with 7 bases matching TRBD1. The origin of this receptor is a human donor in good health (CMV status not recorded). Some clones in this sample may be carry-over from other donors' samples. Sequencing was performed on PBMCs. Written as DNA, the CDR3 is TGTGCCTCCGGGACAGCCTCCTACAATGAGCAGTTCTTC. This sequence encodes CASGTASYNEQFF.